The 23 T cell receptor beta chains given below trace back to one sample, sequenced in a study of blood T cell repertoires in COVID-19. TCRdb keeps only in-frame clones here, not all; method: immunoSEQ multiplex PCR. The sample includes some 33,000 clones, almost 85% seen only once; the top ten take under 8.5%. The material sequenced was peripheral blood. These receptor sequences come from a man between 60 and 75 years old with active COVID-19.

V gene TRBV15 combines with J gene TRBJ1-4, with TRBD1 identical over 7 bases. Germline CDR1 is LNHNV and CDR2 is YYDKDF (reference sequence). The CDR3 is 17 residues long. V lost 0 bases and J lost 8; bases outside the gene matches: 12. The CDR3 here is CATSRDRGAGGGEKLFF. CDR3 DNA sequence: TGTGCCACCAGCAGAGATCGCGGAGCAGGGGGTGGCGAAAAACTGTTTTTT. The full variable domain, rest sourced from reference TRBV15 and TRBJ1-4, is DAMVIQNPRYQVTQFGKPVTLSCSQTLNHNVMYWYQQKSSQAPKLLFHYYDKDFNNEADTPDNFQSRRPNTSFCFLDIRSPGLGDTAMYLCATSRDRGAGGGEKLFFGSGTQLSVL.

The chain joins TRBV5-4 to TRBJ2-7; D perhaps matches TRBD2 (5 bases). Trimming removed 6 bases at V and 0 bases at J, with 16 bases between. The CDR3 consists of 15 residues. Germline CDR1 is SGHNT and CDR2 is YYREEE (reference sequence). The CDR3 reads CASISLARSSYEQYV. The CDR3 DNA follows: TGTGCCAGCATATCTCTAGCCCGAAGCTCCTACGAGCAGTACGTC.

The chain links TRBV5-1 to TRBJ1-2, with TRBD1 identical over 11 bases. V shed 4 bases, J shed 4 bases, and the junction held 6 bases outside the gene matches. Per germline, CDR1 SGHRS and CDR2 YFSETQ. CDR3 length: 15 amino acids. CDR3 protein: CASSAGTGGSYGYTF. Here the CDR3 DNA reads TGCGCCAGCAGCGCCGGGACAGGGGGGAGCTATGGCTACACCTTC.

CDR3 coding DNA: TGTGCCAGCAGTTACCAGGGGACAGGGGCAGGAAACACCATATATTTT. Protein product: CASSYQGTGAGNTIYF. The V and J genes are TRBV6-5 and TRBJ1-3; 10 bases fit TRBD1. Germline lookup yields CDR1 MNHEY and CDR2 SVGAGI. V shed 2 bases, J shed 4 bases, and the junction held 5 bases outside the gene matches. CDR3 length: 16 residues.

The chain employs TRBV28 and TRBJ1-5; tentative D call: TRBD1 (6 bases). This CDR3 region has 16 residues. Deletions cut 1 base from V and 4 bases from J, with 14 bases between. CDR1 and CDR2 (germline): MDHEN, SYDVKM. Here the CDR3 DNA reads TGTGCCAGCAGTTTATCAGGGGCAGGGCCTAATCAGCCCCAGCATTTT. Residues: CASSLSGAGPNQPQHF.

The chain has TRBV29-1 and TRBJ2-3; weak D call: TRBD2 (5 bases). Trimming took 4 bases from V and 8 from J, leaving 13 bases between them. Germline V gene lookup returns CDR1 SQVTM and CDR2 ANQGSEA. This CDR3 comprises 12 residues. CDR3 sequence (DNA): TGCAGCGTTGTGAGCCATGGAGGTACGCAGTATTTT. Protein: CSVVSHGGTQYF.

The rearrangement uses TRBV24-1 and TRBJ2-1; the match to TRBD2 covers 14 bases. Germline CDR1 reads KGHDR; CDR2 reads SFDVKD. V was pared by 4 bases and J by 0 bases, with 1 base of the junction left unmatched. This CDR3 comprises 17 residues. CDR3 nucleotide sequence: TGTGCCACCAGTGAGGGGACTAGCGGGAGCTCCTACAATGAGCAGTTCTTC. The encoded protein is CATSEGTSGSSYNEQFF.

The V gene is TRBV7-6, the J gene TRBJ1-6; tentative D call: TRBD1 (6 bases). The CDR3 has 16 residues. Germline CDR1 and CDR2: SGHVS and FNYEAQ. V was clipped by 1 base and J by 7 bases, with 14 bases between them. The CDR3 sequence is CASSLGGMGANSPLHF. CDR3 nucleotides: TGTGCCAGCAGCTTAGGTGGGATGGGGGCGAATTCACCCCTCCACTTT.

V is TRBV2 and J is TRBJ2-1; tentatively, D is TRBD2 (6 bases). Germline values: CDR1 SNHLY, CDR2 FYNNEI. Trimming stripped 4 bases from V and 10 bases from J, with 17 bases between. The CDR3 sequence is 14 residues long. Written as DNA, the CDR3 is TGTGCCAGCAGTGGGAACGGGAGACGAGGCGAGCAGTTCTTC. It translates to CASSGNGRRGEQFF.

The chain carries TRBV28 and TRBJ1-5; D uncertain. The germline V gene encodes CDR1 MDHEN and CDR2 SYDVKM. This CDR3 is built from 16 residues. Trimming took off 6 bases at V and 4 bases at J, with 19 bases between the two ends. This chain's CDR3 is CASSPHRNSGNQPQHF. DNA of the CDR3: TGTGCCAGCAGCCCACATCGGAACTCGGGGAATCAGCCCCAGCATTTT.

This clone was detected only once. The gene calls are TRBV2 and TRBJ2-1; 9 nucleotides match TRBD2. The CDR3 extends over 15 amino acids. The J segment lost 2 bases and the V segment lost 1 base, leaving 0 bases of the junction unmatched. The V gene's germline CDR1 is SNHLY and CDR2 FYNNEI. The CDR3 region has the DNA TGTGCCAGCAGTGAAGGGACTAGCGCCTACAATGAGCAGTTCTTC. Residues: CASSEGTSAYNEQFF.

This chain links TRBV13 with TRBJ2-1; 7 bases are shared with TRBD2. The germline CDR1 and CDR2 sequences are PRHDT and FYEKMQ (reference sequence). The CDR3 is 15 amino acids. V gave up 5 bases and J gave up 0 bases; unmatched junction bases: 4. The CDR3 loop reads CASSTRGSSYNEQFF. The CDR3 DNA reads TGTGCCAGCAGCACGCGGGGGAGCTCCTACAATGAGCAGTTCTTC.

The CDR3 nucleotides are TGTGCCAGCAGTTTATGGGGCTCGGCCCTAGAGGGTGAGCAGTTCTTC. Its protein is CASSLWGSALEGEQFF. V gene TRBV28 combines with J gene TRBJ2-1; a weak D match, TRBD2 (5 bases). Germline values: CDR1 MDHEN, CDR2 SYDVKM. The CDR3 covers 16 residues. Trimming removed 0 bases at V and 9 bases at J, with 18 bases between.

The chain recombines TRBV5-1 with TRBJ2-7, with 7 bases matching TRBD1. Germline CDR1 and CDR2: SGHRS and YFSETQ. The V segment lost 0 bases and the J segment 3 bases; nucleotides outside the gene matches: 12. CDR3 size: 17 residues. The CDR3 spells CASSLGRTGNILYEQYF. The CDR3 DNA follows: TGCGCCAGCAGCTTGGGACGGACAGGTAACATACTCTACGAGCAGTACTTC.

The chain carries TRBV6-5 and TRBJ2-7; the D gene is possibly TRBD2 (5 bases). Per the germline V gene, CDR1 is MNHEY and CDR2 is SVGAGI. Trimming shortened V by 6 bases and J by 2 bases, and 11 bases separated the two germline ends. The CDR3 has 13 amino acids. The CDR3 DNA is TGTGCCAGCAGCCGGGGTTCTACCTACGAGCAGTACTTC. This codes for CASSRGSTYEQYF.

This chain connects TRBV4-2 to TRBJ2-3; 15 bases fit TRBD2. V gave up 5 bases and J gave up 3 bases; unmatched junction bases: 6. The CDR3 contains 17 residues. Germline V gene sequence: CDR1 LGHNA, CDR2 YNFKEQ. The CDR3 DNA is TGTGCCAGCAGCGACGGACTAGCGGGAGGGGGGACAGATACGCAGTATTTT. It is translated as CASSDGLAGGGTDTQYF.

V is TRBV4-2 and J is TRBJ2-1, with TRBD2 matching 9 bases. Germline V gene data show CDR1 as LGHNA and CDR2 as YNFKEQ. The CDR3 runs 16 residues. V was clipped by 0 bases and J by 7 bases; unmatched bases: 7. CDR3 residues: CASSQEAASGTNEQFF. In nucleotides, the CDR3 is TGTGCCAGCAGCCAAGAGGCGGCTAGCGGGACTAATGAGCAGTTCTTC.

This clone showed up just a few times. One end of the junction is discordant with germline, which a read error may explain. The J gene is TRBJ2-5, the V gene TRBV7-7; D might be TRBD2 (6 bases). The CDR3 is 15 residues long. CDR1 and CDR2 (germline): SSHAT, FNYEAQ (reference sequence). CDR3 sequence: CASSLVGGREETQYF. The CDR3 bases are TGTGCTAGCAGCTTAGTAGGAGGGCGGGAAGAGACCCAGTACTTC.

The chain recombines TRBV21-1 with TRBJ2-3; TRBD1 is the table's D call and was not checked against the DNA. TRBV21-1 is deemed a pseudogene. The CDR3 sequence is 18 residues long. CDR3 bases: TGTGCCAGCAGCAAAGAATTGCCGCGAGACACCCACACAGATACGCAGTATTTT. Its translation: CASSKELPRDTHTDTQYF.

This sequence joins TRBV28 and TRBJ2-1; TRBD2 aligns across 13 bases. Per the germline V gene, CDR1 is MDHEN and CDR2 is SYDVKM. V shed 3 bases and J 0 bases; nucleotides not matched to a gene: 11. The CDR3 sequence is 20 residues long. CDR3 in DNA: TGTGCCAGCAGTTTCCCACCCGGGACTAGCGGGACAAGCTCCTACAATGAGCAGTTCTTC. This translates into CASSFPPGTSGTSSYNEQFF.

This clone was counted only a few times. V and J are TRBV18 and TRBJ1-1; 7 nucleotides match TRBD1. After removal of 3 bases from V and 1 base from J, the junction contained 8 bases not matched to a gene. Germline V gives CDR1 KGHSH, CDR2 LQKENI. This CDR3 contains 16 residues. The CDR3 sequence: CASSPQGGQENTEAFF. CDR3 nucleotides: TGTGCCAGCTCACCGCAGGGTGGACAGGAGAACACTGAAGCTTTCTTT.

The rearrangement joins TRBV27 to TRBJ2-7, with 13 bases identical to TRBD2. CDR3 size: 22 residues. From germline, CDR1 is MNHEY and CDR2 SMNVEV (reference sequence). V lost 3 bases, J lost 1 base, and 21 bases stayed unmatched. CDR3 coding DNA: TGTGCCAGCAGTTTTTGGGTCGGTAAAGTGACTAGCGGGAGGAGAAGGTCCTACGAGCAGTACGTC. Its translation: CASSFWVGKVTSGRRRSYEQYV.

The V gene is TRBV18, the J gene TRBJ2-3; 12 nucleotides match TRBD2. With 3 bases clipped from V and 2 bases from J, the junction kept 9 bases outside the gene matches. This CDR3 spans 18 amino acids. Germline V lookup: CDR1 KGHSH, CDR2 LQKENI. Written as DNA, the CDR3 is TGTGCCAGCTCACCGGGACTAGCGGGTATGGATACCACAGATACGCAGTATTTT. Its translation: CASSPGLAGMDTTDTQYF.